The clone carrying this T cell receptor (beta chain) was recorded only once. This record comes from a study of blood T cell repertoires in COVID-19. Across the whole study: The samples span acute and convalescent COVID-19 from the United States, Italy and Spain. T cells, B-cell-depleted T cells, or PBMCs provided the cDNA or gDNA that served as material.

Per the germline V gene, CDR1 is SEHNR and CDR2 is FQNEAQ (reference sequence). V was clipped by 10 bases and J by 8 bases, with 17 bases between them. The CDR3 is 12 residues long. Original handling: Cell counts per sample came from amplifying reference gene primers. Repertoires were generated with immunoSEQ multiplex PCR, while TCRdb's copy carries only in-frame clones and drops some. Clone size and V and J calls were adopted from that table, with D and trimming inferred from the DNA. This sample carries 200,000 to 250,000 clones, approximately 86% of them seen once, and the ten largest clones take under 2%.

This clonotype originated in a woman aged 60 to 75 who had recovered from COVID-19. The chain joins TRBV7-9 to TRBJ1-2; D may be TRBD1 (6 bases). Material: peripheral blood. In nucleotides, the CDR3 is TGTGCCACCAATAACAGGGCTTCAGGCTACACCTTC. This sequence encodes CATNNRASGYTF.